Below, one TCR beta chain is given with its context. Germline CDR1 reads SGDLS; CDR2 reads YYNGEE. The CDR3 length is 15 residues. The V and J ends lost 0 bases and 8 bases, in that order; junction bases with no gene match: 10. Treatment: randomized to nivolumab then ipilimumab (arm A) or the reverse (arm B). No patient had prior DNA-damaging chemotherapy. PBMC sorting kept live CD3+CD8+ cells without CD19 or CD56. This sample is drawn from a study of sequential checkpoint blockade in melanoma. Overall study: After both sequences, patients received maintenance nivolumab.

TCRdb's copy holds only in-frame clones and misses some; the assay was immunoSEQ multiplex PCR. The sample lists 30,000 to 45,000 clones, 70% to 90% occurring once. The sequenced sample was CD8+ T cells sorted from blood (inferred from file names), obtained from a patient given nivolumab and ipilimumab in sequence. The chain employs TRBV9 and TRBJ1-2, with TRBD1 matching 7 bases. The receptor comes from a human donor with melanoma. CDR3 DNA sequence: TGTGCCAGCAGCGTAGAGGTGACAGGGATTTTGGGCTACACCTTC. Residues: CASSVEVTGILGYTF.